This T cell receptor beta chain was documented in a study of blood T cell repertoires in COVID-19. In the original processing: Researchers report that nucleated cell counts were estimated from reference gene primer amplification. Some clones are missing from TCRdb's copy, which holds only in-frame ones; the method was immunoSEQ multiplex PCR. The D gene and trimming were derived from the DNA, and the V and J assignments and clone size from that table. The table records about 190,000 clones, around 90% of them present only once. CDR1 and CDR2 from the germline V gene are SGHRS and YFSETQ. The CDR3 runs to 15 residues. V lost 3 bases and J 9 bases, leaving 16 bases between the germline ends.

Source material: peripheral blood. The rearrangement joins TRBV5-1 to TRBJ1-6; possible D gene TRBD1, 5 bases. The origin of this receptor is a man aged 45-65 years with acute or convalescent COVID-19. The CDR3 DNA reads TGCGCCAGCAGCTCAAGAACGGGGGATGGTTCACCCCTCCACTTT. Amino acids: CASSSRTGDGSPLHF.